This T cell receptor beta chain was recorded in a study of PD-L1 blockade in urothelial cancer. The germline V gene has CDR1 SGHVS and CDR2 FQNEAQ. V lost 4 bases to trimming and J lost 0 bases, with 13 bases between them. The CDR3 spans 16 residues. The repertoire was sequenced with immunoSEQ multiplex PCR; TCRdb's copy has only in-frame clones and lacks some. The sample contains more than 35,000 clones, around 85% of which appear only once. The time point was: pretreatment peripheral blood. The chain employs TRBV7-8 and TRBJ1-3; TRBD1 is a possible D gene (5 bases). The starting material was PBMCs, obtained around atezolizumab (anti-PD-L1) treatment. The clonotype comes from a man aged 80 or over with urothelial cancer. The chain's CDR3 is CASSSNPQGSGNTIYF. CDR3 DNA sequence: TGTGCCAGCAGCTCGAACCCCCAGGGCTCTGGAAACACCATATATTTT.